This TCR beta chain was recovered during a study of identical twins. Whole-study results and caveats: Twins' excess sharing was less marked for out-of-frame beta sequences. Compared with unrelated sharing, twin-shared out-of-frame alpha sequences had more low-probability sequences.

Regarding this clonotype: Its target is unknown.

Germline V lookup: CDR1 DFQATT, CDR2 SNEGSKA (reference sequence). This CDR3 is 14 amino acids long. Deletions cut 3 bases from V and 2 bases from J, with 13 bases between. Unique molecular identifiers were present on the cDNA, and a universal primer site came from template switching. TCRdb analysed the 5' RACE reads with MiXCR anew, one entry per CDR3 protein. The sample holds about 1.7 million distinct CDR3 sequences, roughly 35% seen once. The gene calls are TRBV20-1 and TRBJ2-5, with unresolved D. This TCR derives from a newborn girl in good health. Specimen: cord blood. The CDR3 spells CSARIVQRQETQYF. The DNA for the CDR3 is TGCAGTGCTAGGATCGTCCAACGGCAAGAGACCCAGTACTTC.